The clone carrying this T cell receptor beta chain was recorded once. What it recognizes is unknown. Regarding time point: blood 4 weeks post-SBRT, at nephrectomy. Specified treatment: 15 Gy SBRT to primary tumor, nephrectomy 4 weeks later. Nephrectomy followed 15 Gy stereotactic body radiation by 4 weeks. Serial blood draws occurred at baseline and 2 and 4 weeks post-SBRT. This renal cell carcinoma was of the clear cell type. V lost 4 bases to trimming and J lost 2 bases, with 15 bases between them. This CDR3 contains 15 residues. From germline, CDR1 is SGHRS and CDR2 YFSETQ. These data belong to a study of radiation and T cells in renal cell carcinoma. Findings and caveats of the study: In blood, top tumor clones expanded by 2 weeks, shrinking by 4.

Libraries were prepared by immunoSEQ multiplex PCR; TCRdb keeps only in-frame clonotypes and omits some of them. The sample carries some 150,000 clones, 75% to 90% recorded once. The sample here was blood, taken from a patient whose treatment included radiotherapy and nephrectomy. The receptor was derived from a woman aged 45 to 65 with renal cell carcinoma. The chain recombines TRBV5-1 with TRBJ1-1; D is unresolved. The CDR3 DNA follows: TGCGCCAGCAGCCCAGTCGGTGGCAGCAACACTGAAGCTTTCTTT. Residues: CASSPVGGSNTEAFF. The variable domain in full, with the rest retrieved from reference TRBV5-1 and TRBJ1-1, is KAGVTQTPRYLIKTRGQQVTLSCSPISGHRSVSWYQQTPGQGLQFLFEYFSETQRNKGNFPGRFSGRQFSNSRSEMNVSTLELGDSALYLCASSPVGGSNTEAFFGQGTRLTVV.